The present T cell receptor (beta chain) was sequenced within a study of cytomegalovirus exposure and HLA in healthy donors (dated by TCRdb to 2017 to 2019). Describing the broader study: In an earlier analysis of roughly 500 of the donors, less than 350 Gb of sequence data and some 100 million unique TCR beta sequences from some 170 million T cells were reported. Donor age, sex, ethnicity and CMV serostatus were compiled alongside the repertoire data. Typing coverage differed by locus: A, B, C, DRB1 and DQB1 were typed in roughly 629-640 donors, DQA1 in about 560, DPA1 in nearly 610, and DPB1 in just under 490. Of the roughly 400 genotyped donors, roughly 85% fell in the genetic ancestry cluster associated with self-reported Caucasian donors. An early release that covered 500 to 800 HLA-typed donors contained approximately 290 gigabases of sequencing data and about 93 million unique TCR sequences. The study combined high-throughput TCR immunosequencing, statistical association of individual TCRs with disease status, and machine learning to predict cytomegalovirus infection status. The T cell repertoires of 666 subjects were profiled by immunosequencing and related to cytomegalovirus serostatus. Along with the roughly 610-subject first cohort, a separate validation cohort of roughly 110 different subjects was used. A later genetic analysis took genome-wide SNP genotypes for about 65% of the roughly 670 donors and used that subset as a discovery cohort. To decide whether each TCR beta V gene segment behaved as functional or pseudogenic, an earlier analysis of over 500 of the donors relied on high-throughput TCR beta sequencing. Rather than using new phenotypic data, the later analysis identified candidate immune exposures from TCR beta sequences and from how often those sequences occurred across donors. A later analysis re-analyzed previously published TCR beta repertoires from 550 to 700 donors and added high-resolution HLA genotyping to study TCR occurrence patterns. The study was designed to test whether signatures of past pathogen exposure could be identified by cataloging public T cell receptors. Four to six DR-DQ haplotypes were handled as single units for association and clustering, since linkage in the cohort was strong. Every repertoire in the discovery cohort had been generated on one and the same sequencing platform. Both class I and class II loci were covered by HLA typing, at four-digit resolution. Among about 390 genotyped donors of the cohort, an average of 235,054 unique TCR beta nucleotide sequences were sequenced per donor, about a sixth of them non-productive. Overall study results and their limits: The classifier was reported to diagnose cytomegalovirus status with high specificity and sensitivity in both the original cohort and the validation cohort. While some public TCRs were present in many individuals, most TCR sequences turned up only very rarely across donors. In a later analysis, HLA-associated TCR beta chains were found to be more clonally expanded and to have lower generation probabilities than equally common non-associated chains. Linkage disequilibrium might explain the correlated functional status among segregating V segments, but an unknown experimental factor could not be ruled out. Several of the top co-occurrence clusters appeared to be linked to parvovirus B19, influenza, CMV and Epstein-Barr virus, according to a later analysis. Because counts were too low, some 17 rarely observed V segments, including chromosome 9 orphons, were excluded from the earlier analysis of fewer than 650 of the donors. A later analysis associated 15,000 to 20,000 TCR beta sequences with specific HLA alleles at a false discovery rate of 0.05. Strong co-occurrence of HLA alleles, especially DR and DQ, made assigning TCR associations to individual alleles difficult. A few of the identified cytomegalovirus-associated TCR beta chains were confirmed in vitro to be specific for cytomegalovirus antigens. A further reported finding was that TCR beta sequences accurately predicted the HLA-A and HLA-B alleles for most subjects in the first cohort. A cluster of highly shared sequence variants was judged likely to represent a technical artifact of the sequencing pipeline. According to a later analysis, TCR association rates differed among HLA loci, with DRB1 alleles showing the most associated TCRs and HLA-C alleles showing the fewest. The authors suggested that the approach could potentially be extended to other disease states and immunological phenotypes. The study listed 150 to 200 TCR beta chains as associated with cytomegalovirus. In this cohort, only TCR beta chains were sequenced, and detectable features were limited by the absence of alpha or paired-chain data. According to a later genetic analysis, donors in an Asian-associated ancestry cluster had fewer N-insertions in productive TCRs than the roughly 670-donor mean. Sequencing depth was assumed to be roughly uniform across donors in the presence/absence analyses, though that assumption may not hold. An association between a missense DCLRE1C variant and V-gene and J-gene trimming of TCR beta chains was found in a later genetic analysis and replicated in an independent cohort. Some IMGT-functional V segments, including TRBV6-2 and TRBV6-3, could not be distinguished by the 87-base-pair reads and were therefore excluded. HLA typing was unavailable for some donors at each locus, so association tests used only the typed subset. A later analysis found that most CMV-associated TCR beta chains appeared HLA-restricted, with HLA associations seemingly driven largely by CMV exposure. In an earlier analysis of around 600 of the donors, most TCR beta V segments were observed in productive rearrangements about 87% or about 30% of the time, broadly matching IMGT annotations. CMV serostatus was the only immune exposure information available for the cohort.

Counted from cysteine to phenylalanine, this CDR3 has 16 amino acids. Only the CDR3 region is kept as DNA, spanning 48 bases read in frame from base 1. Per the germline V gene, ENHRY is the CDR1 and SYGVKD is the CDR2. Germline trimming: 4 bases from V, 0 bases from J; junction bases outside gene matches: 8. The cohort was made up of approximately 700 healthy bone marrow donors. At the time of sampling, all cohort members were nominally healthy, though unrecorded immune exposures were likely present. The donor was CMV seropositive and belonged to the group of some 290 seropositive cohort members. Every donor gave a peripheral blood sample, and the peripheral blood mononuclear cells from that sample were used for TCR beta sequencing. Genomic DNA extraction from the blood cell samples was performed with the Qiagen DNeasy Blood Extraction Kit. As for this clone: Its cognate antigen has yet to be identified. Per-base qualities were not stored, and no clone one base away is much larger.

The library was produced with the immunoSEQ multiplex PCR assay. A mixture of 60 forward primers for TCR Vbeta segments and 13 reverse primers for TCR Jbeta segments was used in the multiplex PCR. A multiplex PCR assay on genomic DNA amplified the CDR3 region of rearranged TCR beta genes. On the Illumina HiSeq System, the amplified TCR beta libraries were sequenced as 87-base-pair reads. The paper's data handling went like this. In a later analysis, around 80 million unique TCR beta chains were counted across the approximately 640 repertoires, and roughly 10 million of these chains were shared by at least two donors. Raw reads were error-corrected and collapsed into unique sequences with a nearest-neighbor algorithm that merged closely related sequences to remove PCR and sequencing errors. CDR3 sequences were aligned to IMGT reference sequences to assign V, D and J gene segments. For a sequence to be retained, at least a six-nucleotide match to both a V gene segment and a J gene segment was required. A rearrangement counted as productive if the CDR3 had no stop codons and remained in frame with V and J, and every other rearrangement counted as non-productive. Following IMGT convention, CDR3 was defined as the stretch from the second conserved V-encoded cysteine to the conserved J-encoded phenylalanine. The earlier analysis of 587 of the donors excluded sequences that lacked an unambiguous match to a single V gene segment. An earlier analysis of approximately 590 of the donors called V segments functional above 56.7% productive rearrangements and segregating when the between-donor standard deviation exceeded 5%. To diagnose cytomegalovirus status from the catalog of TCR beta chain sequences, a statistical classification framework was built. A later analysis assigned V and J genes by comparing TCR nucleotide sequences with IMGT/GENE-DB human TR gene sequences. A later analysis assigned CDR3 sequences and most-parsimonious VDJ recombination scenarios with the TCRdist pipeline. In a later analysis, each TCR beta chain was defined by its CDR3 amino acid sequence together with its V-gene family, and reads without a unique V-gene family were excluded. In a later analysis, 450 to 600 highly shared, low-generation-probability nucleotide sequences were removed to address suspected cross-contamination and a sequencing artifact. In a later analysis, a clonal expansion index for each public chain was calculated from normalized within-repertoire ranks of inferred template counts. A later analysis computed generation probabilities with a VDJ recombination model fitted to out-of-frame rearrangements, and checked the results against IGoR. Hypergeometric tests were used in a later analysis to score TCR-TCR, TCR-HLA and TCR-CMV co-occurrence, with a repertoire-size bias correction applied to the TCR pairs. False discovery rates were estimated in a later analysis by permuting HLA or CMV assignments 20 times. A later analysis grouped co-occurring TCRs with DBSCAN, adding TCRdist sequence similarity when clustering within HLA-allele-positive subsets. Repertoires with fewer than 30,000 or more than 120,000 public chains, plus five repertoires with anomalous nucleotide sharing, were excluded from co-occurrence clustering. Here the immuneACCESS table is served through TCRdb, limited to in-frame sequences with V and J called. Missing clones are a known gap in these copies; in checked studies unresolved V genes cover under half, and the rest lacks a known reason. The D gene and trimming were derived from the DNA, and the V and J assignments and clone size from that table. This sample holds about 140,000 clones; around 82% were observed only once. The top ten constitute approximately 6.3% of the sample.

The sequenced material came from PBMCs. The sequence links TRBV10-3 to TRBJ2-7; 8 central bases correspond to TRBD1. The origin of this receptor is a man aged 35 to 55 in good health and CMV-seropositive. CDR3 loop: CAISVAGTGNSYEQYF. The sequenced DNA: TGTGCCATCAGTGTCGCCGGGACAGGTAACTCCTACGAGCAGTACTTC.